Each of the 29 T cell receptor beta chains below was sequenced from the same sample in a study of vaccination effects on CD4 cells after COVID-19. Before sequencing, viral peptide pools were used by the ViraFEST assay to expand antigen-specific CD4+ T cells. Isolating CD4+ T cells followed approximately 9 days of culture. Vaccine administered to participants consisted of two doses of either BNT162b2 or mRNA-1273. Profiled with immunoSEQ multiplex PCR; TCRdb holds only in-frame clones, not every one. Of approximately 24,000 clones in the sample, around four fifths were seen once. Their target antigens are unknown. The input for sequencing was CD4+ T cells from PBMCs cultured with HCoV-NL63 spike peptides, taken after COVID-19 vaccination. These receptors came from a human donor who received a COVID-19 vaccine.

The table lists this clone with a count of one. The V and J genes are TRBV5-4 and TRBJ1-4, with unresolved D. The germline CDR1 and CDR2 sequences are SGHNT and YYREEE (reference sequence). The V end lost 4 bases, the J end lost 7 bases, and 17 bases lay between the germline ends. This CDR3 is 15 amino acids long. The CDR3 nucleotides read TGTGCCAGCAGCCACGAAGGCCGACGGACTGAAAAACTGTTTTTT. It is translated as CASSHEGRRTEKLFF.

This clone has only a few counts. The CDR3 sequence is CASSLDEQYF. The CDR3 DNA reads as TGTGCCAGCAGCTTGGACGAGCAGTACTTC. This sequence joins TRBV7-9 and TRBJ2-7; D is unclear. The CDR3 runs 10 residues. Trimming removed 3 bases at V and 5 bases at J, with 2 bases between. Germline V gene lookup returns CDR1 SEHNR and CDR2 FQNEAQ (reference sequence).

This clone came up a few times. Different DNA sequences within this sample yield the same CDR3. The chain employs TRBV30 and TRBJ2-6; D gene unclear. The CDR3 covers 15 residues. The germline V and J ends were trimmed by 0 bases and 0 bases, with 6 bases remaining between them. Germline V lookup: CDR1 GTSNPN, CDR2 SVGIG (reference sequence). Here the CDR3 reads CAWSVLGSGANVLTF. The CDR3 nucleotides are TGTGCCTGGAGTGTACTGGGCTCTGGGGCCAACGTCCTGACTTTC. Supplemented by reference TRBV30 and TRBJ2-6, the full variable domain reads SQTIHQWPATLVQPVGSPLSLECTVEGTSNPNLYWYRQAAGRGLQLLFYSVGIGQISSEVPQNLSASRPQDRQFILSSKKLLLSDSGFYLCAWSVLGSGANVLTFGAGSRLTVL.

The V call is TRBV6-4, the J call TRBJ2-1; TRBD1 matches at 9 bases. This CDR3 has 15 amino acids. CDR1 MRHNA and CDR2 SNTAGT come from the germline V gene. Trimming removed 8 bases from V and 7 bases from J; junction bases left unmatched: 12. The DNA of the CDR3 is TGTGCCAGCGGAGGCCCAGGACAGGGGCTTAATGAGCAGTTCTTC. It specifies CASGGPGQGLNEQFF.

The rearrangement joins TRBV24-1 to TRBJ2-1; D uncertain. CDR3 length: 17 residues. Germline V gives CDR1 KGHDR, CDR2 SFDVKD. Deletions cut 4 bases from V and 6 bases from J, with 21 bases between. CDR3 sequence reads: CATSDGPYSSLPNEQFF. The DNA for the CDR3 is TGTGCCACCAGTGACGGGCCATACAGTTCCCTACCCAATGAGCAGTTCTTC.

The chain uses TRBV5-4 and TRBJ1-3, with a tentative D call TRBD1 (6 bases). Trimming left V 0 bases short and J 4 bases short, with 11 bases between. This CDR3 is 15 amino acids long. Germline V CDR1 and CDR2: SGHNT, YYREEE (reference sequence). As DNA, the CDR3 is TGTGCCAGCAGCTTGGTGGGGGGCTCGGGAAACACCATATATTTT. Amino acid sequence: CASSLVGGSGNTIYF.

There are a few counts of this clone. This chain joins TRBV4-1 and TRBJ1-6; D is unresolved. CDR1 and CDR2 from the germline V gene are MGHRA and YSYEKL. The CDR3 contains 14 residues. V lost 0 bases, J lost 9 bases, and 9 bases lay in between. Written as DNA, the CDR3 is TGCGCCAGCAGCCAAGAAGTAGGCCGTTCACCCCTCCACTTT. It codes for CASSQEVGRSPLHF.

J is TRBJ2-5 and V is TRBV5-1; D call uncertain. The V end lost 0 bases, the J end lost 2 bases, and 11 bases lay between the germline ends. The CDR3 runs to 15 residues. CDR1 SGHRS and CDR2 YFSETQ come from the germline V gene. In DNA, the CDR3 is TGCGCCAGCAGCTTGGAGCTGAGCTCTCAAGAGACCCAGTACTTC. This translates into CASSLELSSQETQYF.

The chain is built from TRBV3-1 (or the pseudogene TRBV3-2) and TRBJ1-3; D possibly corresponds to TRBD1 (5 bases). The ends were cut back, 3 bases at V and 0 bases at J, with 12 bases in the middle. CDR3 length: 16 amino acids. Germline assignment: CDR1 LGHDT and CDR2 YNNKEL (reference sequence). CDR3 loop: CASSQGRVSSGNTIYF. CDR3 nucleotide sequence: TGTGCCAGCAGCCAGGGCAGGGTCAGCTCTGGAAACACCATATATTTT.

This chain connects TRBV5-5 to TRBJ2-3; the D is unclear. V shed 6 bases and J shed 1 base, with 9 bases lying between them. The CDR3 is 13 residues long. CDR1 and CDR2 from the germline V gene are SGHKS and YYEKEE (reference sequence). The CDR3 DNA reads TGTGCCAGCAACTCCTACGGCACAGATACGCAGTATTTT. Residues: CASNSYGTDTQYF.

The chain employs TRBV5-1 and TRBJ2-5; no definite D call. V shed 0 bases and J shed 3 bases, with 15 bases lying between them. This CDR3 is 16 amino acids long. In germline, CDR1 is SGHRS, CDR2 YFSETQ. The DNA for the CDR3 is TGCGCCAGCAGCTTGGGGTCAATCCCTGAAAAAGAGACCCAGTACTTC. Protein: CASSLGSIPEKETQYF.

The rearrangement uses TRBV19 and TRBJ2-1, with 11 bases aligning to TRBD2. V was pared by 6 bases and J by 4 bases, with 11 bases of the junction left unmatched. Germline loops: CDR1 LNHDA, CDR2 SQIVND (reference sequence). The CDR3 runs 17 residues. The CDR3 sequence is CASRKLGTSGPYNEQFF. CDR3 coding DNA: TGTGCCAGTAGAAAACTCGGGACTAGCGGCCCATACAATGAGCAGTTCTTC.

The V call is TRBV20-1, the J call TRBJ1-2; tentatively, D is TRBD1 (6 bases). Germline V lookup: CDR1 DFQATT, CDR2 SNEGSKA (reference sequence). The CDR3 loop spans 11 amino acids. V was shortened by 3 bases and J by 8 bases, with 10 bases between the two germline ends. CDR3 nucleotides: TGCAGTGCTAGGTCCGGGGGCGGCTACACCTTC. Translated: CSARSGGGYTF.

This clone showed up just a few times. The rearrangement uses TRBV28 and TRBJ2-3; tentative D call: TRBD2 (6 bases). V dropped 8 bases and J dropped 4 bases, with 19 bases sitting between them. Germline lookup yields CDR1 MDHEN and CDR2 SYDVKM. This CDR3 has 15 residues. The CDR3 sequence is CASRPEGASADTQYF. Written as DNA, the CDR3 is TGTGCCAGCCGACCGGAGGGAGCCTCAGCAGATACGCAGTATTTT. Full variable domain (rest looked up from reference TRBV28 and TRBJ2-3): DVKVTQSSRYLVKRTGEKVFLECVQDMDHENMFWYRQDPGLGLRLIYFSYDVKMKEKGDIPEGYSVSREKKERFSLILESASTNQTSMYLCASRPEGASADTQYFGPGTRLTVL.

The chain joins TRBV7-2 to TRBJ1-1; D is unclear. The V gene lost 8 bases and the J gene lost 0 bases, with 10 bases spanning the gap. Germline V gene data show CDR1 as SGHTA and CDR2 as FQGNSA. This CDR3 spans 13 amino acids. The CDR3 nucleotides read TGTGCCAGCGGCGCGCTTATGAACACTGAAGCTTTCTTT. Its protein is CASGALMNTEAFF. Together with reference TRBV7-2 and TRBJ1-1, the CDR3 gives the full variable domain: GAGVSQSPSNKVTEKGKDVELRCDPISGHTALYWYRQSLGQGLEFLIYFQGNSAPDKSGLPSDRFSAERTGGSVSTLTIQRTQQEDSAVYLCASGALMNTEAFFGQGTRLTVV.

This clone was observed a few times. V usage is TRBV6-5 and J usage is TRBJ2-1; D remains ambiguous. The CDR3 has 15 amino acids. The V gene's germline CDR1 is MNHEY and CDR2 SVGAGI. V was cut by 0 bases and J by 1 base, with 7 bases left in between. The CDR3 is CASSYSWVSYNEQFF. For the CDR3, the DNA is TGTGCCAGCAGTTACTCGTGGGTTTCCTACAATGAGCAGTTCTTC.

The chain has TRBV5-4 and TRBJ2-7; 15 bases map to TRBD2. This CDR3 is 19 amino acids long. The trim removed 0 bases at V and 5 bases at J, leaving 12 bases unmatched. CDR1 is SGHNT and CDR2 is YYREEE in the germline V gene (reference sequence). The CDR3 loop reads CASSLARGGLAGGDDEQYF. Written as DNA, the CDR3 is TGTGCCAGCAGCTTGGCGCGGGGGGGACTAGCGGGAGGAGACGACGAGCAGTACTTC.

The CDR3, as DNA: TGTGCCAGCAGTCTAGCGGGGGGGAATTACGAGCAGTACTTC. Protein: CASSLAGGNYEQYF. The chain is built from TRBV11-2 and TRBJ2-7; the match to TRBD2 covers 12 bases. Germline loops: CDR1 SGHAT, CDR2 FQNNGV. J lost 4 bases, V lost 6 bases, and 4 bases had no gene match. The CDR3 extends over 14 amino acids.

The rearrangement uses TRBV2 and TRBJ2-1, with TRBD2 matching over 10 bases. Germline assignment: CDR1 SNHLY and CDR2 FYNNEI. This CDR3 has 13 amino acids. The V segment lost 7 bases and the J segment 8 bases; nucleotides outside the gene matches: 5. The CDR3: CASKERGGYEQFF. The DNA for the CDR3 is TGTGCCAGCAAAGAGCGGGGGGGCTATGAGCAGTTCTTC.

This sequence joins TRBV7-2 and TRBJ2-7, with no clear D. Looked up from germline, CDR1 is SGHTA and CDR2 is FQGNSA. Trimming removed 5 bases from V and 2 bases from J, with 4 bases in between. The CDR3 sequence is 11 residues long. CDR3 sequence (DNA): TGTGCCAGCAGCGCAACCTACGAGCAGTACTTC. It encodes CASSATYEQYF.

This clone was seen a few times. This chain links TRBV9 with TRBJ2-1; 9 bases line up with TRBD2. Germline trimming cut 2 bases from V and 2 bases from J; bases unmatched to any gene: 2. The CDR3 runs to 15 residues. CDR1 SGDLS and CDR2 YYNGEE come from the germline V gene. CDR3 DNA: TGTGCCAGCAGCGTTAGCGGGGGACCCTACAATGAGCAGTTCTTC. This codes for CASSVSGGPYNEQFF.

This clone has a handful of counts. This chain joins TRBV7-2 and TRBJ1-2, with a tentative D call TRBD1 (5 bases). The V gene's germline CDR1 is SGHTA and CDR2 FQGNSA. The CDR3 covers 13 residues. V lost 5 bases to trimming and J lost 8 bases, with 15 bases between them. The CDR3 DNA reads TGTGCCAGCAGCCCAGGCGGGGCCGGGGGCTACACCTTC. Its translation: CASSPGGAGGYTF.

This clone was recorded a few times. This chain links TRBV28 with TRBJ1-1; TRBD1 might be the D (5 bases). Germline CDR1 reads MDHEN; CDR2 reads SYDVKM. This CDR3 has 12 residues. V gave up 5 bases and J gave up 6 bases, with 10 bases separating them. The CDR3 loop is CASSILGAEAFF. CDR3 sequence (DNA): TGTGCCAGCAGTATCCTGGGGGCTGAAGCTTTCTTT.

V is TRBV4-2 and J is TRBJ1-2; D not certain. CDR3 length: 12 amino acids. The germline V gene encodes CDR1 LGHNA and CDR2 YNFKEQ. Between the trimmed V and J ends, which lost 0 bases and 4 bases, there was a span of 3 bases. The CDR3 DNA reads TGTGCCAGCAGCCAAGATCGCTATGGCTACACCTTC. This sequence encodes CASSQDRYGYTF.

This clone has a handful of counts. The chain employs TRBV28 and TRBJ1-5; D is possibly TRBD1 (6 bases). This CDR3 spans 14 amino acids. Germline CDR1 MDHEN, CDR2 SYDVKM. Deletions cut 6 bases from V and 3 bases from J, with 12 bases between. The CDR3 here is CASRPGQLNQPQHF. The DNA of the CDR3 is TGTGCCAGCAGACCCGGACAGCTCAATCAGCCCCAGCATTTT.

J is TRBJ1-6 and V is TRBV5-4, with 9 bases lining up with TRBD1. V shed 0 bases and J 0 bases; nucleotides not matched to a gene: 1. Germline V gene lookup returns CDR1 SGHNT and CDR2 YYREEE (reference sequence). The CDR3 contains 17 residues. This CDR3 is CASSLDRGRSYNSPLHF. In DNA, the CDR3 is TGTGCCAGCAGCTTGGACAGGGGGCGCTCCTATAATTCACCCCTCCACTTT.

The V and J genes are TRBV10-3 and TRBJ1-1, with TRBD1 matching 8 bases. The CDR3 is 18 amino acids. CDR1 and CDR2 from the germline V gene are ENHRY and SYGVKD. V was pared by 0 bases and J by 0 bases, with 9 bases of the junction left unmatched. Here the CDR3 DNA reads TGTGCCATCAGTGAGTCCAGGGGGCTCATGGGCATGAACACTGAAGCTTTCTTT. Its protein is CAISESRGLMGMNTEAFF.

V usage is TRBV28 and J usage is TRBJ2-1; D is possibly TRBD1 (6 bases). The V end lost 1 base, the J end lost 0 bases, and 16 bases lay between the germline ends. This CDR3 has 18 residues. Germline V gives CDR1 MDHEN, CDR2 SYDVKM. The chain's CDR3 is CASSLSLLDRSSYNEQFF. CDR3 nucleotides: TGTGCCAGCAGTTTATCCCTCCTCGACAGGAGCTCCTACAATGAGCAGTTCTTC.

A word on this clone: One end of the junction varies from germline; a read error may be responsible. This rearrangement joins TRBV7-9 to TRBJ1-1, with D possibly matching TRBD1 (5 bases). This CDR3 is 13 amino acids long. From germline, CDR1 is SEHNR and CDR2 FQNEAQ (reference sequence). CDR3 region: CASRLDLTDEAFF. The CDR3 nucleotides read TGTGCCAGCAGGTTAGACCTGACAGATGAAGCTTTCTTT.